The next 18 T cell receptor beta chains were all read from a single sample in a study of cytomegalovirus exposure and HLA in healthy donors. PCR employed 60 Vbeta and 13 Jbeta primers. Sequenced by immunoSEQ multiplex PCR; TCRdb stores in-frame clones only, minus some. The table records hundreds of thousands of clones, approximately 90% of them present only once. What was sequenced was PBMCs. The receptors stem from a woman aged 18-30 years in good health and CMV-seronegative.

The rearrangement links TRBV5-5 to TRBJ1-5; 7 bases agree with TRBD1. Germline V gives CDR1 SGHKS, CDR2 YYEKEE (reference sequence). The V and J ends lost 4 bases and 2 bases, in that order; junction bases with no gene match: 3. The CDR3 is 14 amino acids. The CDR3 sequence: CASSPGTGNQPQHF. CDR3 DNA sequence: TGTGCCAGCAGCCCCGGGACAGGCAATCAGCCCCAGCATTTT.

This sequence joins TRBV5-1 and TRBJ2-5; 9 bases align to TRBD1. V gave up 4 bases and J gave up 4 bases; unmatched junction bases: 8. Germline CDR1 SGHRS, CDR2 YFSETQ. The CDR3 runs to 15 residues. CDR3 amino acids: CASSLDRGRSETQYF. The DNA for the CDR3 is TGCGCCAGCAGCCTCGACAGGGGGAGGTCAGAGACCCAGTACTTC.

This chain uses TRBV23-1 with TRBJ2-7; D uncertain. TRBV23-1 is given ORF status, its function remaining uncertain. The V gene lost 4 bases and the J gene lost 1 base, with 8 bases spanning the gap. This CDR3 has 13 amino acids. CDR3 region: CASSPPQSYEQYF. The CDR3 DNA reads as TGCGCCAGCAGTCCCCCTCAGTCCTACGAGCAGTACTTC.

The CDR3 bases are TGTGCCAGCTCACCCAACCTAGGACAGGGACGAGGAGGGGATGGCTACACCTTC. Translated: CASSPNLGQGRGGDGYTF. V usage is TRBV18 and J usage is TRBJ1-2; TRBD1 aligns across 8 bases. V lost 3 bases and J lost 6; bases outside the gene matches: 18. This CDR3 comprises 18 residues. From germline, CDR1 is KGHSH and CDR2 LQKENI.

A single count supports this clone. V usage is TRBV6-5 and J usage is TRBJ1-1; 8 nucleotides match TRBD1. Germline V gene lookup returns CDR1 MNHEY and CDR2 SVGAGI. With V trimmed by 5 bases and J by 1 base, 6 bases remained unmatched. The CDR3 runs to 15 residues. CDR3 nucleotides: TGTGCCAGCAGTCCGGACAGGGCGAAGAACACTGAAGCTTTCTTT. The encoded protein is CASSPDRAKNTEAFF.

V usage is TRBV12-5 and J usage is TRBJ2-5; 9 positions match TRBD2. The V gene's germline CDR1 is LGHNT and CDR2 FRNRAP. V was pared by 8 bases and J by 2 bases, with 9 bases of the junction left unmatched. This CDR3 region has 15 residues. This CDR3 reads CASTQSGGHQETQYF. The CDR3 DNA reads TGTGCTAGTACCCAGAGCGGGGGGCATCAAGAGACCCAGTACTTC.

The J gene is TRBJ2-7, the V gene TRBV27; 10 nucleotides agree with TRBD1. Germline loops: CDR1 MNHEY, CDR2 SMNVEV (reference sequence). The CDR3 is 19 amino acids. The junction had 19 bases not matched to a gene; V was cut back by 3 bases and J by 5 bases. In DNA, the CDR3 is TGTGCCAGCAGTTTCCATGTGATGGAGGTGGGACAGGGGTTCCACGAGCAGTACTTC. It encodes CASSFHVMEVGQGFHEQYF.

The rearrangement links TRBV30 to TRBJ2-5; D is uncertain. The CDR3 loop spans 11 amino acids. The V and J ends lost 7 bases and 4 bases respectively, with 10 bases between them. In germline, CDR1 is GTSNPN, CDR2 SVGIG (reference sequence). CDR3 region: CAYTYVETQYF. CDR3 in DNA: TGTGCCTACACATACGTAGAGACCCAGTACTTC.

The table lists this clone with a count of one. The chain has TRBV10-3 and TRBJ2-3; the D gene is possibly TRBD2 (6 bases). This CDR3 has 15 residues. V was clipped by 11 bases and J by 2 bases, with 20 bases between them. Per the germline V gene, CDR1 is ENHRY and CDR2 is SYGVKD. The CDR3, as DNA: TGTGCCCCCCTCCTTGCGGGGCATCACACAGATACGCAGTATTTT. This translates into CAPLLAGHHTDTQYF.

CDR3 in DNA: TGTGCCAGCAGTGGGAACACTAAAGAGACCCAGTACTTC. Residues: CASSGNTKETQYF. The chain joins TRBV2 to TRBJ2-5; D remains ambiguous. The V end lost 4 bases, the J end lost 3 bases, and 9 bases lay between the germline ends. The CDR3 contains 13 residues. CDR1 and CDR2 (germline): SNHLY, FYNNEI.

This clone was counted a single time. V usage is TRBV13 and J usage is TRBJ1-2; TRBD1 aligns across 8 bases. The V gene end was trimmed by 8 bases and the J gene end by 4 bases; junction bases not matched to a gene: 3. This CDR3 has 12 residues. Germline CDR1 and CDR2: PRHDT and FYEKMQ (reference sequence). CDR3 in amino acids: CASGQGGYGYTF. DNA for the CDR3: TGTGCCAGCGGACAGGGAGGCTATGGCTACACCTTC.

This sequence joins TRBV14 and TRBJ1-1; the D gene is possibly TRBD1 (6 bases). This CDR3 has 16 residues. The germline V gene has CDR1 SGHDN and CDR2 FVKESK. The germline V and J ends were trimmed by 1 base and 0 bases, with 12 bases remaining between them. DNA for the CDR3: TGTGCCAGCAGCCAAGGATGGGACATCATGAACACTGAAGCTTTCTTT. It is translated as CASSQGWDIMNTEAFF.

About this clone itself: The junction departs from the called germline gene at one end, perhaps through a read error. V gene TRBV7-9 combines with J gene TRBJ2-5; perhaps TRBD2 as D (7 bases). Germline V gene sequence: CDR1 SEHNR, CDR2 FQNEAQ (reference sequence). The CDR3 runs to 17 residues. CDR3 region: CSSSSPGGGRNQETQYF. The DNA for the CDR3 is TGTTCCAGCAGCTCCCCTGGGGGGGGGCGAAACCAAGAGACCCAGTACTTC.

The CDR3 here is CAWDQTGNNYGYTF. The CDR3 coding sequence is TGTGCCTGGGACCAGACAGGGAATAACTATGGCTACACCTTC. The rearrangement uses TRBV30 and TRBJ1-2, with 7 bases that match TRBD1. The CDR3 contains 14 residues. After removal of 5 bases from V and 1 base from J, the junction contained 7 bases not matched to a gene. CDR1 is GTSNPN, CDR2 SVGIG, per germline (reference sequence).

The V gene is TRBV11-3, the J gene TRBJ2-1; TRBD1 aligns across 9 bases. This CDR3 is built from 15 residues. The germline CDR1 and CDR2 sequences are SGHNT and YENEEA. V was pared by 2 bases and J by 9 bases, with 8 bases of the junction left unmatched. The CDR3 reads CASSLKGTGYGEQFF. CDR3 coding DNA: TGTGCCAGCAGCTTAAAGGGGACAGGGTATGGTGAGCAGTTCTTC.

The rearrangement joins TRBV7-7 to TRBJ2-3, with 13 bases aligning to TRBD2. V was pared by 4 bases and J by 2 bases, with 3 bases of the junction left unmatched. Germline V gene lookup returns CDR1 SSHAT and CDR2 FNYEAQ (reference sequence). CDR3 size: 16 residues. The CDR3 nucleotides are TGTGCCAGCAGCTCGGGACTAGCGGGGTACACAGATACGCAGTATTTT. This codes for CASSSGLAGYTDTQYF.

V and J are TRBV4-2 and TRBJ1-5, with a possible D match to TRBD1 (5 bases). The CDR3 consists of 15 residues. Germline-derived CDR1 and CDR2 are LGHNA and YNFKEQ. The V end was cut by 5 bases, the J end by 6 bases, with 17 bases between. This CDR3 reads CASSLAQGSGQPQHF. The CDR3 nucleotides read TGTGCCAGCAGCTTGGCCCAGGGTAGTGGTCAGCCCCAGCATTTT.

J is TRBJ1-2 and V is TRBV5-6; TRBD1 is a possible D gene (5 bases). Germline V gives CDR1 SGHDT, CDR2 YYEEEE. The V gene lost 2 bases and the J gene lost 6 bases, with 17 bases spanning the gap. The CDR3 runs to 15 residues. The chain's CDR3 is CASSFRPRGADGYTF. The CDR3 DNA follows: TGTGCCAGCAGCTTCCGACCTAGGGGCGCCGATGGCTACACCTTC.